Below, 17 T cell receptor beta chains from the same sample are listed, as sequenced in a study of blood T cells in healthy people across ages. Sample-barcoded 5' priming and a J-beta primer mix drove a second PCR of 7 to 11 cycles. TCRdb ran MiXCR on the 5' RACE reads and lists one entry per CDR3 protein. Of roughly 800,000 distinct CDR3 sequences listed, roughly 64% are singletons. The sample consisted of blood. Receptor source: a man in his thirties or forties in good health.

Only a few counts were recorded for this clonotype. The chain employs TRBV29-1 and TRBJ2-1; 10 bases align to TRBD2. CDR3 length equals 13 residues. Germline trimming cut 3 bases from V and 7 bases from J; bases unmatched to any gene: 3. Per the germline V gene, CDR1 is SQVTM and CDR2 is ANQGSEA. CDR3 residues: CSVEISGRNEQFF. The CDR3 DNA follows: TGCAGCGTTGAGATTAGCGGGAGGAATGAGCAGTTCTTC.

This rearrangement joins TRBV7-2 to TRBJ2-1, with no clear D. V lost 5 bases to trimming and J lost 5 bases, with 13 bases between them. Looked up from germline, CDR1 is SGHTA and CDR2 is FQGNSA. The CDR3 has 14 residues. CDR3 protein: CASSRGRVDNEQFF. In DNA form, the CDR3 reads TGTGCCAGCAGCCGAGGAAGGGTGGACAATGAGCAGTTCTTC.

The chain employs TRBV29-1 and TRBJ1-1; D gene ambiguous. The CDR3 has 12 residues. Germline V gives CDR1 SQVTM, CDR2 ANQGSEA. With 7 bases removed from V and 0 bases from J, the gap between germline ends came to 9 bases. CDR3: CSGRLMNTEAFF. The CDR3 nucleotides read TGCAGCGGCCGTCTTATGAACACTGAAGCTTTCTTT.

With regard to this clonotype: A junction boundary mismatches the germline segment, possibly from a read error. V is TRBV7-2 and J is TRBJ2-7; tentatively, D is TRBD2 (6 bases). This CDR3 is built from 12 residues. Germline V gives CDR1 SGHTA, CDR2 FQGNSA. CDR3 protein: CASSSREYGQYF. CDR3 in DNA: TGTGCCAGCAGCTCCCGGGAGTACGGGCAGTACTTC.

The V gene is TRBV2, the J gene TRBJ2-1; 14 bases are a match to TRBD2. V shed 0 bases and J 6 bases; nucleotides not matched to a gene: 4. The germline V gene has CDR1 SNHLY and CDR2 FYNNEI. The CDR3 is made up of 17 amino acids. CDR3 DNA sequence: TGTGCCAGCAGTGAAGCGGCAGGGACTAGCGGGAGCAATGAGCAGTTCTTC. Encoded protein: CASSEAAGTSGSNEQFF.

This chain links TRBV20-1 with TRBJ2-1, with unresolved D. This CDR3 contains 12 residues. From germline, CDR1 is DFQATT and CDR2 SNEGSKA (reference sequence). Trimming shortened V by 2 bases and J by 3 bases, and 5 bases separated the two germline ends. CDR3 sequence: CSARHDYNEQFF. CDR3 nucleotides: TGCAGTGCTAGACATGACTACAATGAGCAGTTCTTC.

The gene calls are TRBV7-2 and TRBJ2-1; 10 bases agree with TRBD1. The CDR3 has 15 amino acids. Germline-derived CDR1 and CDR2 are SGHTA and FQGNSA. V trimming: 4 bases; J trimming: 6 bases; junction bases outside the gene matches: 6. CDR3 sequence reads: CASSSRRTGGNEQFF. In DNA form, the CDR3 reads TGTGCCAGCAGCTCGCGTAGGACAGGGGGCAATGAGCAGTTCTTC.

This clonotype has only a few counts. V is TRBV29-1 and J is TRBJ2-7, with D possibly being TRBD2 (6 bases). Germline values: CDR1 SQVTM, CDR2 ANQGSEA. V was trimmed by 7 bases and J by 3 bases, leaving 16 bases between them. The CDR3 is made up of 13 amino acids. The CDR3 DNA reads TGCAGCGCGATTGCGGGACGGGGCTACGAGCAGTACTTC. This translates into CSAIAGRGYEQYF.

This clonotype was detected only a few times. The CDR3 nucleotides are TGTGCCAGCAGCCAAGATGATACAGGGAGGGGAATCTCCTACGAGCAGTACTTC. It is translated as CASSQDDTGRGISYEQYF. The rearrangement joins TRBV14 to TRBJ2-7, with a tentative D call TRBD2 (7 bases). Germline V gene lookup returns CDR1 SGHDN and CDR2 FVKESK. V was cut by 0 bases and J by 0 bases, with 18 bases left in between. This CDR3 is built from 18 residues.

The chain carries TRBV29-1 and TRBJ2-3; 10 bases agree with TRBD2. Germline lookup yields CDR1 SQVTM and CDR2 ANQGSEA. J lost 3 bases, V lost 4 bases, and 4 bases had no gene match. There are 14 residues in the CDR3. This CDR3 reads CSVVPSGGTDTQYF. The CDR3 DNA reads TGCAGCGTTGTTCCTAGCGGGGGAACAGATACGCAGTATTTT.

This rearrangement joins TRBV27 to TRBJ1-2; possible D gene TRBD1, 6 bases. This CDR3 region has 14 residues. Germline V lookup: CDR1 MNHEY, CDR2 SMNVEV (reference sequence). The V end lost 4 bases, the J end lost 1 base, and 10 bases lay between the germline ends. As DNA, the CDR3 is TGTGCCAGCAGTTCCCAAGGGGGTAACTATGGCTACACCTTC. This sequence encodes CASSSQGGNYGYTF.

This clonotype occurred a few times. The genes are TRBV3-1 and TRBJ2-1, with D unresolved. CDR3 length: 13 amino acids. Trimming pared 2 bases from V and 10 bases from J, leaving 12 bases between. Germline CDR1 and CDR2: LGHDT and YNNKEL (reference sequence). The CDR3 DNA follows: TGTGCCAGCAGCCAAATAGCCGGAGCGGAGCAGTTCTTC. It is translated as CASSQIAGAEQFF.

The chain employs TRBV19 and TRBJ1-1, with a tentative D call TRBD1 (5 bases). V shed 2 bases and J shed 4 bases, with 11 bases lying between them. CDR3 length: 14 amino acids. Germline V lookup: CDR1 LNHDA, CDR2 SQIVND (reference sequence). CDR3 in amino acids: CASSISGGSTEAFF. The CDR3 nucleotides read TGTGCCAGTAGTATATCCGGGGGTTCCACTGAAGCTTTCTTT.

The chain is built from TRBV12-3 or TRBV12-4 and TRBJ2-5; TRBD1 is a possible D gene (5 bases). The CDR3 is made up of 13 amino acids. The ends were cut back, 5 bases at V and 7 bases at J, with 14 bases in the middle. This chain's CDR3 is CASSDSSRGTQYF. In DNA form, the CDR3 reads TGTGCCAGCAGTGACAGTTCTCGCGGGACCCAGTACTTC.

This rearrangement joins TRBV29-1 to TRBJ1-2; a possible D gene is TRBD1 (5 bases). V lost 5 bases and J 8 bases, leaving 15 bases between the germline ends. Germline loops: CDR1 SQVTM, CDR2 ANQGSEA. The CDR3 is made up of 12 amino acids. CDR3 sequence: CSVSIGQGGYTF. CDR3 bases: TGCAGCGTTTCCATTGGACAAGGAGGCTACACCTTC.

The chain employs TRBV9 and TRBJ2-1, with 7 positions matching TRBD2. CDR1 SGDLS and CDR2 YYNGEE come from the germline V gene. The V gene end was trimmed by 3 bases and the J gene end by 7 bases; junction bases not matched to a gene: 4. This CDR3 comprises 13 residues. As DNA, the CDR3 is TGTGCCAGCAGCGAGGCGGGGGAGAATGAGCAGTTCTTC. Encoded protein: CASSEAGENEQFF.

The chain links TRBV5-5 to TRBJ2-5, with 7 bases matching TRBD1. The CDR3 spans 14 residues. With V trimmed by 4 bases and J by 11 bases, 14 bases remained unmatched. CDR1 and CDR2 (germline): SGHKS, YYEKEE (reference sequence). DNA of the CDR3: TGTGCCAGCAGCGTAACCGGGACAGCCCATGAGCAGTACTTC. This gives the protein CASSVTGTAHEQYF.